Listed here are 21 T cell receptor beta chains from one sample, sequenced in a study of neurological immune-mediated disorders. Stated time point: longitudinal time-point 2. TCRdb independently ran MiXCR on the 5' RACE reads; one entry per CDR3 protein. The sample has roughly 48,000 distinct CDR3 sequences, over 10% seen once. The sample was PBMCs. Receptor source: a male donor with HTLV-1-associated myelopathy (HAM/TSP).

This clonotype was recorded many times. This sequence joins TRBV12-3 or TRBV12-4 and TRBJ1-6; 7 nucleotides align to TRBD1. This CDR3 is 14 amino acids long. V dropped 5 bases and J dropped 11; count of bases not matched to a gene: 9. The CDR3 nucleotides read TGTGCCAGCAGTACCCCTCGGGACAGCACACCCCTCCACTTT. Encoded protein: CASSTPRDSTPLHF.

In this sample, this clonotype turned up many times. The V and J genes are TRBV5-5 and TRBJ2-6; a weak D match, TRBD2 (5 bases). The CDR3 is 15 amino acids. Germline CDR1 SGHKS, CDR2 YYEKEE (reference sequence). Trimming took 2 bases from V and 2 from J, leaving 8 bases between them. CDR3 in amino acids: CASSFPGTGANVLTF. The CDR3 DNA follows: TGTGCCAGCAGCTTTCCCGGGACTGGGGCCAACGTCCTGACTTTC. The full variable domain, rest sourced from reference TRBV5-5 and TRBJ2-6, is DAGVTQSPTHLIKTRGQQVTLRCSPISGHKSVSWYQQVLGQGPQFIFQYYEKEERGRGNFPDRFSARQFPNYSSELNVNALLLGDSALYLCASSFPGTGANVLTFGAGSRLTVL.

This clonotype was counted a single time. The chain is built from TRBV6-5 and TRBJ1-1; possibly TRBD1 for D (5 bases). In germline, CDR1 is MNHEY, CDR2 SVGAGI. CDR3 length equals 13 residues. V lost 5 bases to trimming and J lost 6 bases, with 13 bases between them. The CDR3 spells CASSIGHSAEAFF. The DNA for the CDR3 is TGTGCCAGCAGTATTGGACATAGCGCTGAAGCTTTCTTT.

The table lists this clonotype with many counts. The J gene is TRBJ2-5, the V gene TRBV7-6, with D perhaps matching TRBD1 (5 bases). The V gene's germline CDR1 is SGHVS and CDR2 FNYEAQ. The CDR3 is 13 amino acids. Trimming shortened V by 4 bases and J by 4 bases, and 10 bases separated the two germline ends. The CDR3: CASSSIGAETQYF. The CDR3 DNA sequence: TGTGCCAGCAGCTCAATAGGGGCAGAGACCCAGTACTTC.

V usage is TRBV4-1 and J usage is TRBJ1-6, with unresolved D. CDR1 is MGHRA and CDR2 is YSYEKL in the germline V gene. With 8 bases removed from V and 7 bases from J, the gap between germline ends came to 12 bases. The CDR3 has 13 residues. The CDR3 DNA follows: TGCGCCAGCGGAGATCAGGTCAATTCACCCCTCCACTTT. It specifies CASGDQVNSPLHF.

Relative to its sample, this clonotype is medium-sized. The rearrangement joins TRBV5-1 to TRBJ1-1; D is unresolved. From germline, CDR1 is SGHRS and CDR2 YFSETQ. Deletions cut 0 bases from V and 1 base from J, with 13 bases between. The CDR3 is 16 amino acids. As DNA, the CDR3 is TGCGCCAGCAGCTTGGGGCGGAACCTCGGGAACACTGAAGCTTTCTTT. Translation gives CASSLGRNLGNTEAFF.

The sample holds many counts of this clonotype. V and J are TRBV12-3 or TRBV12-4 and TRBJ1-1, with a tentative D call TRBD1 (5 bases). The CDR3 contains 14 residues. Trimming stripped 7 bases from V and 0 bases from J, with 12 bases between. DNA of the CDR3: TGTGCCAGCACTGGGGACGGATTGAACACTGAAGCTTTCTTT. Translating it yields CASTGDGLNTEAFF.

This clonotype was recorded at least ten times. This chain links TRBV7-2 with TRBJ2-7; D is perhaps TRBD2 (7 bases). Germline V gene lookup returns CDR1 SGHTA and CDR2 FQGNSA. V lost 2 bases and J 6 bases, leaving 14 bases between the germline ends. The CDR3 is made up of 14 amino acids. The CDR3: CASSLQGGGAEQYF. CDR3 DNA sequence: TGTGCCAGCAGCTTACAGGGAGGGGGGGCCGAGCAGTACTTC. Complete variable domain (other parts from reference TRBV7-2 and TRBJ2-7): GAGVSQSPSNKVTEKGKDVELRCDPISGHTALYWYRQSLGQGLEFLIYFQGNSAPDKSGLPSDRFSAERTGGSVSTLTIQRTQQEDSAVYLCASSLQGGGAEQYFGPGTRLTVT.

The table lists this clonotype with a few counts. This chain connects TRBV7-2 to TRBJ1-5, with D uncertain. The V end was cut by 1 base, the J end by 2 bases, with 9 bases between. CDR1 is SGHTA, CDR2 FQGNSA, per germline. The CDR3 contains 15 residues. The CDR3 DNA follows: TGTGCCAGCAGCTTAGTTAGGAGCCGCAATCAGCCCCAGCATTTT. It yields the protein CASSLVRSRNQPQHF. The full variable domain, rest sourced from reference TRBV7-2 and TRBJ1-5, is GAGVSQSPSNKVTEKGKDVELRCDPISGHTALYWYRQSLGQGLEFLIYFQGNSAPDKSGLPSDRFSAERTGGSVSTLTIQRTQQEDSAVYLCASSLVRSRNQPQHFGDGTRLSIL.

Only a few counts were recorded for this clonotype. V usage is TRBV18 and J usage is TRBJ1-6; D perhaps matches TRBD1 (6 bases). V shed 2 bases and J shed 8 bases, with 16 bases lying between them. The germline V gene encodes CDR1 KGHSH and CDR2 LQKENI. The CDR3 totals 16 residues. Here the CDR3 reads CASSPLTGPSDSPLHF. CDR3 DNA: TGTGCCAGCTCACCATTGACAGGCCCTTCGGATTCACCCCTCCACTTT.

This clonotype was picked up many times. The chain joins TRBV20-1 to TRBJ2-1; TRBD2 matches 15 bases. CDR3 length: 15 residues. Germline V gives CDR1 DFQATT, CDR2 SNEGSKA (reference sequence). Trimming took 5 bases from V and 7 from J; bases not matched to a gene: 6. CDR3 residues: CSAGGTSGGRNEQFF. As DNA, the CDR3 is TGCAGTGCTGGTGGGACTAGCGGGGGGAGGAATGAGCAGTTCTTC.

This clonotype was seen many times. The chain joins TRBV7-2 to TRBJ2-6; D unclear. CDR3 size: 18 residues. V was trimmed by 2 bases and J by 1 base, leaving 15 bases between them. CDR1 is SGHTA and CDR2 is FQGNSA in the germline V gene. The CDR3 bases are TGTGCCAGCAGCTTAAATGCTGTAATAGGTTCTGGGGCCAACGTCCTGACTTTC. It encodes CASSLNAVIGSGANVLTF.

The sample holds many counts of this clonotype. The rearrangement uses TRBV5-1 and TRBJ2-1; 7 bases are shared with TRBD1. The CDR3 has 14 residues. The V gene end was trimmed by 0 bases and the J gene end by 5 bases; junction bases not matched to a gene: 2. The germline V gene has CDR1 SGHRS and CDR2 YFSETQ. CDR3 sequence reads: CASSLDRGNNEQFF. DNA for the CDR3: TGCGCCAGCAGCTTGGACAGGGGTAACAATGAGCAGTTCTTC.

This clonotype was seen once. CDR3 loop: CASSLFWDRFYEQFF. CDR3 in DNA: TGTGCCAGCAGTTTATTCTGGGACAGGTTCTATGAGCAGTTCTTC. The gene calls are TRBV12-3 or TRBV12-4 and TRBJ2-1, with 8 bases lining up with TRBD1. V dropped 2 bases and J dropped 8; count of bases not matched to a gene: 8. This CDR3 has 15 amino acids.

Many counts were recorded for this clonotype. The chain joins TRBV5-1 to TRBJ2-7; D gene unclear. The CDR3 sequence is 14 residues long. Germline CDR1 is SGHRS and CDR2 is YFSETQ. Between the trimmed V and J ends, which lost 4 bases and 0 bases, there was a span of 11 bases. The CDR3 region is CASSPRANSYEQYF. The CDR3 DNA reads TGCGCCAGCAGCCCACGGGCCAACTCCTACGAGCAGTACTTC.

The table lists this clonotype with many counts. The chain joins TRBV10-3 to TRBJ1-2, with TRBD1 matching over 9 bases. CDR1 ENHRY and CDR2 SYGVKD come from the germline V gene. V dropped 3 bases and J dropped 6; count of bases not matched to a gene: 2. This CDR3 has 13 residues. The CDR3 DNA sequence: TGTGCCATCAGTGACCGGGACAGGGATGGCTACACCTTC. Translation: CAISDRDRDGYTF.

This clonotype was seen ten or more times. The gene calls are TRBV7-2 and TRBJ2-7; tentative D call: TRBD1 (5 bases). Germline CDR1 and CDR2: SGHTA and FQGNSA. The CDR3 extends over 16 amino acids. V shed 1 base and J shed 5 bases, with 18 bases lying between them. The CDR3 DNA reads TGTGCCAGCAGCTTAGATTTTAGAAAGGGGTTAGACGAGCAGTACTTC. Its translation is CASSLDFRKGLDEQYF. The whole variable domain, filled in from reference TRBV7-2 and TRBJ2-7, reads GAGVSQSPSNKVTEKGKDVELRCDPISGHTALYWYRQSLGQGLEFLIYFQGNSAPDKSGLPSDRFSAERTGGSVSTLTIQRTQQEDSAVYLCASSLDFRKGLDEQYFGPGTRLTVT.

This clonotype appeared many times. The chain carries TRBV5-6 and TRBJ2-5, with a tentative D call TRBD2 (6 bases). The V gene's germline CDR1 is SGHDT and CDR2 YYEEEE. Trimming stripped 2 bases from V and 2 bases from J, with 16 bases between. The CDR3 runs to 16 residues. The CDR3 nucleotides are TGTGCCAGCAGCTTTCGGCGGGTCGGGGGACAAGAGACCCAGTACTTC. The encoded protein is CASSFRRVGGQETQYF.

This clonotype was detected ten times or more. The chain uses TRBV10-3 and TRBJ1-6; possibly TRBD1 for D (5 bases). The CDR3 covers 15 residues. Germline V gene lookup returns CDR1 ENHRY and CDR2 SYGVKD. Trimming took off 2 bases at V and 8 bases at J, with 13 bases between the two ends. CDR3 sequence reads: CAISEGGGPYSPLHF. The CDR3, as DNA: TGTGCCATCAGTGAGGGGGGAGGGCCGTATTCACCCCTCCACTTT.

At least ten counts were recorded for this clonotype. J is TRBJ1-1 and V is TRBV7-8; possibly TRBD1 for D (6 bases). V lost 8 bases and J 8 bases, leaving 12 bases between the germline ends. Germline V gives CDR1 SGHVS, CDR2 FQNEAQ. The CDR3 covers 11 residues. The CDR3 protein is CASSLDREAFF. The CDR3 coding sequence is TGTGCCAGCTCCTTGGACAGAGAAGCTTTCTTT.

This clonotype was seen ten or more times. The chain carries TRBV7-2 and TRBJ1-6; D is uncertain. This CDR3 contains 12 residues. Trimming stripped 5 bases from V and 11 bases from J, with 10 bases between. Germline CDR1 SGHTA, CDR2 FQGNSA. CDR3 residues: CASSRPRTPLHF. In DNA form, the CDR3 reads TGTGCCAGCAGCCGACCTCGAACACCCCTCCACTTT.